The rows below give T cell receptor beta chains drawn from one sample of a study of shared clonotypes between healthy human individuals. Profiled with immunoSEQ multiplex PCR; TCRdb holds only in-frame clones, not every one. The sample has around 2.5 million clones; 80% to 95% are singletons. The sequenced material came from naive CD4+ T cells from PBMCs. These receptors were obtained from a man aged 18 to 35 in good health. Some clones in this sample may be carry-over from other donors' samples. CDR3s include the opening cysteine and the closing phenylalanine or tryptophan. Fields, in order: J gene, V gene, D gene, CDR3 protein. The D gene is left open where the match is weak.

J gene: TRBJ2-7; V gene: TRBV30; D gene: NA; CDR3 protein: CAWTPGAAYEQYF
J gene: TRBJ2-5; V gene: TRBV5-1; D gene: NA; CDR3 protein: CASSLLGNPGETQYF
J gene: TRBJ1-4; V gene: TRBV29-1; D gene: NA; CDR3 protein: CSVIRAGNEKLFF
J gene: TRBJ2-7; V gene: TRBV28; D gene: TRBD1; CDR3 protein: CASSLSPRGDRDHEQYF
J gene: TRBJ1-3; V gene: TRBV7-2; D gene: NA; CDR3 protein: CASTPTFNSGNTIYF
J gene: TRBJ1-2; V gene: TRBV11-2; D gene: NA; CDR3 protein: CASSQSTRTYGYTF
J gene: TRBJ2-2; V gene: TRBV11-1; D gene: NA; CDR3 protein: CASGLISGTGELFF
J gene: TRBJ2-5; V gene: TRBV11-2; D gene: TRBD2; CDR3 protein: CASSQDPGLAGWETQYF
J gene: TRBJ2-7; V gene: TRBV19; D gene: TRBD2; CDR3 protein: CASSRGLAGGYEQYF
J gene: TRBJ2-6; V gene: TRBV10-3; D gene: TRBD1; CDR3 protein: CAIQNQGAFGANVLTF
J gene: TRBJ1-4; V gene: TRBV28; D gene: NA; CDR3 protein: CASTKAGSYEKLFF
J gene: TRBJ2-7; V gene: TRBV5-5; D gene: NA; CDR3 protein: CASSSLSYEQYF
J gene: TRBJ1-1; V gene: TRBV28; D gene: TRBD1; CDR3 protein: CASSWLGQGANTEAFF
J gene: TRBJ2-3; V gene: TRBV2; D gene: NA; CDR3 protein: CASSDPADTQYF
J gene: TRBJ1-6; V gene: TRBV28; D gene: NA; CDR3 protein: CASSNPIGYNSPLHF
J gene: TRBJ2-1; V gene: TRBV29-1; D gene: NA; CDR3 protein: CSGGGDREGQPSYNEQFF
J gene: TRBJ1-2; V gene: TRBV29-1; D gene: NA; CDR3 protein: CSVEGNYGYTF
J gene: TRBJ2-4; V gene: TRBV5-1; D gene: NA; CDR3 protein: CASSRSTWGKNIQYF
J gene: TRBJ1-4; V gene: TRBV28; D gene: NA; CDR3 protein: CASRGNRLATNEKLFF
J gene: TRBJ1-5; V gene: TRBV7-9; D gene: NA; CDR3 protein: CASSLDWAGYYNQPQHF
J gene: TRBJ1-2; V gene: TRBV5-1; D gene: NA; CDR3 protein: CASRPERGGYTF
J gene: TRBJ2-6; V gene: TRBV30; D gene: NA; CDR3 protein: CAWSVRRGSTGANVLTF
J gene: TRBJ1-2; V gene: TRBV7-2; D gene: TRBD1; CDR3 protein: CASSVDREYGYTF
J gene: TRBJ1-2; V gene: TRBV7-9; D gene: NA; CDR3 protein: CASRLGSKYGYTF
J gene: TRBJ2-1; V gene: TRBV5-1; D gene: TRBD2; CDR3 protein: CASSDGTSDYNEQFF
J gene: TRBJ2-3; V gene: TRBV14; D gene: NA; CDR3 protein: CASSQVWGSTDTQYF
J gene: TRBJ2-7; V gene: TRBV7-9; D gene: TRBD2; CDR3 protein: CASSLGSASGTSYEQYF
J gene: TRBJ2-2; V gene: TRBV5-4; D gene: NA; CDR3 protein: CASSIQGSGGELFF
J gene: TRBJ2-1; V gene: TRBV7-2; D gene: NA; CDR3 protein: CASSPGGSPLYNEQFF
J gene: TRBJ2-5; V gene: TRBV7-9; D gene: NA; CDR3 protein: CASSSGSWYF
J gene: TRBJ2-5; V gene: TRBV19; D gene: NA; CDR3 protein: CASSIRGQRETQYF
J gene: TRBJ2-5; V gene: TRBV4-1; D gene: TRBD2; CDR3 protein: CASSQGGANFGETQYF
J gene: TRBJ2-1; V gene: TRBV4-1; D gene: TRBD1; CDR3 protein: CASSRPGQGSYNEQFF
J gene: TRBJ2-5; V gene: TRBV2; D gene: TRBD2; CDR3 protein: CASSLTSGRQETQYF
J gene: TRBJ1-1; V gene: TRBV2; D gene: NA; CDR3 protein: CASRSRVATEAFF
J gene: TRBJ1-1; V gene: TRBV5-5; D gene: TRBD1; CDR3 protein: CASSLITGGITEAFF
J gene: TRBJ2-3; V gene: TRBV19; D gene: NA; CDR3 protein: CASSFSGVTDTQYF
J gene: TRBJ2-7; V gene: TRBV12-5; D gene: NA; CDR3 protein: CASGGPGVLEYEQYF
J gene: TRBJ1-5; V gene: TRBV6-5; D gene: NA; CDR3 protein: CASSYSGSMNQPQHF
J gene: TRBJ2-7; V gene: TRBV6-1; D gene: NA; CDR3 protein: CASSTAYEQYF
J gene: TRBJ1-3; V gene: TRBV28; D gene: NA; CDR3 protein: CASSLTTVGNTIYF
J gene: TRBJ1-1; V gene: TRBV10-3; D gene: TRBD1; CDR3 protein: CAISERDRGTNEAFF
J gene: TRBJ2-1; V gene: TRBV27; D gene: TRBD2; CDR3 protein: CASSLLPLAGVYEQFF
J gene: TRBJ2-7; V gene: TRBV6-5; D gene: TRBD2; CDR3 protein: CASSPPGGYEQYF
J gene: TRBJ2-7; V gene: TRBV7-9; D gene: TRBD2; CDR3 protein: CASSHLSGSGYEQYF
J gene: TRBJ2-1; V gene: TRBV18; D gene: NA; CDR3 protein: CASSQVGNEQFF
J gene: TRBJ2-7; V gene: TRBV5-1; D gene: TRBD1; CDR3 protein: CASSPAGTGGYEQYF
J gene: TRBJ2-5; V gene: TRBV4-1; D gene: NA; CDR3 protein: CASSQATPPATQYF